A selection of T cell receptor beta chains follows, all from one sample in a study of blood T cell repertoires in COVID-19. The assay was immunoSEQ multiplex PCR, and TCRdb's table has in-frame clones only and misses some. This table has around 300,000 clones, about nine tenths appearing once. Sequencing was carried out using PBMCs or T cells enriched from blood (not recorded which). These TCRs come from a woman in her sixties or seventies who had recovered from COVID-19. CDR3s include the opening cysteine and the closing phenylalanine or tryptophan. Fields, in order: D gene, J gene, clone size, V gene, CDR3 protein, CDR3 DNA. The D gene is left open where the match is weak. A row's size may be missing; if present it is once, few, many or a size class.

D: NA; J: TRBJ2-1; size: NA; V: TRBV2; CDR3: CASQGTYNEQFF; DNA: TGTGCCAGCCAGGGAACCTACAATGAGCAGTTCTTC
D: NA; J: TRBJ1-6; size: NA; V: TRBV2; CDR3: CASSDGAGRSPLHF; DNA: TGTGCCAGCAGTGATGGAGCCGGCCGTTCACCCCTCCACTTT
D: NA; J: TRBJ1-1; size: NA; V: TRBV9; CDR3: CASSVVDTEAFF; DNA: TGTGCCAGCAGCGTAGTAGACACTGAAGCTTTCTTT
D: NA; J: TRBJ2-1; size: NA; V: TRBV7-3; CDR3: CASSLTFRQTGYNEQFF; DNA: TGTGCCAGCAGCTTAACGTTCCGGCAGACGGGGTACAATGAGCAGTTCTTC
D: TRBD1; J: TRBJ1-2; size: few; V: TRBV28; CDR3: CASSSTGVNYGYTF; DNA: TGTGCCAGCAGTTCGACAGGGGTAAACTATGGCTACACCTTC
D: NA; J: TRBJ1-4; size: once; V: TRBV5-1; CDR3: CASKAQADPTNEKLFF; DNA: TGCGCCAGCAAGGCTCAGGCCGACCCAACTAATGAAAAACTGTTTTTT
D: TRBD1; J: TRBJ1-1; size: NA; V: TRBV25-1; CDR3: CASRGTGMNTEAFF; DNA: TGTGCCAGCAGGGGGACAGGGATGAACACTGAAGCTTTCTTT
D: NA; J: TRBJ1-1; size: once; V: TRBV28; CDR3: CASSLHKLNTEAFF; DNA: TGTGCCAGCAGTTTACACAAATTGAACACTGAAGCTTTCTTT
D: TRBD1; J: TRBJ2-5; size: NA; V: TRBV10-3; CDR3: CAISGRTGVEETQYF; DNA: TGTGCCATCAGTGGGCGGACAGGGGTCGAAGAGACCCAGTACTTC
D: NA; J: TRBJ1-5; size: NA; V: TRBV24-1; CDR3: CATSEPGANQPQHF; DNA: TGTGCCACCAGTGAGCCAGGCGCCAATCAGCCCCAGCATTTT
D: TRBD2; J: TRBJ2-1; size: NA; V: TRBV11-3; CDR3: CASSGLLAGGAGSYNEQFF; DNA: TGTGCCAGCAGCGGACTCCTAGCGGGTGGGGCCGGCTCCTACAATGAGCAGTTCTTC
D: NA; J: TRBJ2-7; size: NA; V: TRBV15; CDR3: CATSFVGGSSYEQYF; DNA: TGTGCCACCAGCTTTGTCGGGGGATCCTCCTACGAGCAGTACTTC
D: NA; J: TRBJ1-4; size: few; V: TRBV9; CDR3: CASSAPEIQGREKLFF; DNA: TGTGCCAGCAGCGCGCCGGAGATACAGGGACGCGAAAAACTGTTTTTT
D: TRBD1; J: TRBJ2-5; size: NA; V: TRBV2; CDR3: CASSTRDSQETQYF; DNA: TGTGCCAGCAGTACCAGGGACAGTCAAGAGACCCAGTACTTC